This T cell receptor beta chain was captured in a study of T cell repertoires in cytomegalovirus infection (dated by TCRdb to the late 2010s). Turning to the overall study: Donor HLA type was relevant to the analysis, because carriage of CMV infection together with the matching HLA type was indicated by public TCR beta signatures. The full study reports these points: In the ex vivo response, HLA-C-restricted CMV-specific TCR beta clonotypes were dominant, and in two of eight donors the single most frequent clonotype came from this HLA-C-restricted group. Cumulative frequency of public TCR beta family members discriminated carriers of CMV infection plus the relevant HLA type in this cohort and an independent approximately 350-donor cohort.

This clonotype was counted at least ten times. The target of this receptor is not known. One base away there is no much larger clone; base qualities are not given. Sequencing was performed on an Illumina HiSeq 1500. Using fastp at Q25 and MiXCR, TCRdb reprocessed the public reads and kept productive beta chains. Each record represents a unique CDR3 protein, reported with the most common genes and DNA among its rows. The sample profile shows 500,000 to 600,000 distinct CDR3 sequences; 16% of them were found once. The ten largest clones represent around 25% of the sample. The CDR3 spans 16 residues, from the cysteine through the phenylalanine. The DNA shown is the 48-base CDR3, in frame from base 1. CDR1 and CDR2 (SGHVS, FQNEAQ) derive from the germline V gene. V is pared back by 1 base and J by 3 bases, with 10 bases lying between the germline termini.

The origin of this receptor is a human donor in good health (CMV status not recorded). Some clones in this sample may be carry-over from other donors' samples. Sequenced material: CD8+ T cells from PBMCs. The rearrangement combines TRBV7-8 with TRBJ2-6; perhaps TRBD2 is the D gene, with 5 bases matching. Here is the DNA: TGTGCCAGCAGCTTAGATGAGGGCGGTGGGGCCAACGTCCTGACTTTC. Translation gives CASSLDEGGGANVLTF.